The subject of this entry is one TCR beta chain. These data originate in a study of blood T cell repertoires in COVID-19. The wider study: Material from acute and convalescent COVID-19 was sourced from the United States, Italy and Spain. PBMCs, B-cell-depleted T cells, or T cells provided the cDNA or gDNA that made up the material.

Original handling: Reference gene primer amplification in the assay estimated nucleated cell counts. Repertoires were generated with immunoSEQ multiplex PCR, while TCRdb's copy carries only in-frame clones and drops some. The DNA gave D and trimming, while V, J and clone size come from that table. This repertoire shows nearly 60,000 clones, over 65% found once; its top ten account for 4% to 5.5%. Deletions cut 0 bases from V and 4 bases from J, with 14 bases between. The CDR3 loop spans 16 amino acids. The germline gives CDR1 ENHRY, CDR2 SYGVKD. Source material: peripheral blood. The genes are TRBV10-3 and TRBJ2-3; D possibly corresponds to TRBD1 (6 bases). The TCR was taken from a man between 40 and 49 years old with active COVID-19. The DNA for the CDR3 is TGTGCCATCAGTGAGTCCATTCGGCAGGGGCCAGATACGCAGTATTTT. This translates into CAISESIRQGPDTQYF.